This TCR beta chain was profiled in a study of cytomegalovirus exposure and HLA in healthy donors. Looking at the study overall: It was reported in a later analysis that the same platform had been used for the roughly 110 validation repertoires as for the 666 first-cohort repertoires. General study findings and limits: Researchers counted over 150 TCR beta chains as cytomegalovirus-associated. Testing in vitro showed a few CMV-associated chains specific for CMV antigens. Some public TCRs appeared in many individuals, while most sequences were rare.

The data were produced by immunoSEQ multiplex PCR, yet TCRdb's version contains in-frame clones alone and is incomplete. The sample includes 150,000 to 200,000 clones, roughly 88% of them seen just once. A note on this clone: The antigen is unknown.

The clonotype originates from a young woman in good health and CMV-seronegative. What was sequenced was PBMCs.

CDR3: CASSALGGFEQYF. CDR3 coding DNA: TGTGCCAGCAGTGCCCTGGGGGGTTTCGAGCAGTACTTC. The chain couples TRBV2 to TRBJ2-7; a weak D match, TRBD2 (6 bases). The CDR3 is made up of 13 amino acids. Germline V gene sequence: CDR1 SNHLY, CDR2 FYNNEI. V was pared by 4 bases and J by 6 bases, with 13 bases between.